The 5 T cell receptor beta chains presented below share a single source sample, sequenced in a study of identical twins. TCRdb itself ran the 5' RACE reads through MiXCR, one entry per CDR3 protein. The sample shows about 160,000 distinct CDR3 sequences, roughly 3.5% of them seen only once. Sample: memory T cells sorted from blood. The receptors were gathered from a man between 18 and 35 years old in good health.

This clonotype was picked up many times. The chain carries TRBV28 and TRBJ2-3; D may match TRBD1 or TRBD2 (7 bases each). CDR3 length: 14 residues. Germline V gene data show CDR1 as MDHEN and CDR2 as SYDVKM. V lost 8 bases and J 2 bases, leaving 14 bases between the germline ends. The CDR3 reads CASSGGVNTDTQYF. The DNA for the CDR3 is TGTGCCAGCTCAGGGGGGGTCAACACAGATACGCAGTATTTT. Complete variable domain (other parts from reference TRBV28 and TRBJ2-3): DVKVTQSSRYLVKRTGEKVFLECVQDMDHENMFWYRQDPGLGLRLIYFSYDVKMKEKGDIPEGYSVSREKKERFSLILESASTNQTSMYLCASSGGVNTDTQYFGPGTRLTVL.

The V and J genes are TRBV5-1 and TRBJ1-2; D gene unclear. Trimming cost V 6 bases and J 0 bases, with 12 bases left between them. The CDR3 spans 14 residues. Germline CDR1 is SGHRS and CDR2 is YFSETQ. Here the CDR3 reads CASNEGSTNYGYTF. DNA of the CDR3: TGCGCCAGCAACGAGGGCAGTACTAACTATGGCTACACCTTC.

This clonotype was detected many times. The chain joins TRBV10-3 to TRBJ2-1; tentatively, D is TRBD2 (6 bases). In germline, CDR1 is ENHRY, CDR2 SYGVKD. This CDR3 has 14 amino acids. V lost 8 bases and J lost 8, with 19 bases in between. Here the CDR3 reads CAISKGFREDEQFF. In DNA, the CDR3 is TGTGCCATCTCGAAAGGCTTTAGGGAGGATGAGCAGTTCTTC.

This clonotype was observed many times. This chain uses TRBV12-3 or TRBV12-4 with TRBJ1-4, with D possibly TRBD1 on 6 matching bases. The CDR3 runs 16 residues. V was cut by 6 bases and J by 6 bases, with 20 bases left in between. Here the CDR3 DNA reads TGTGCCAGCAGCTCTTTTACGGGGGCGCGACATGAAAAACTGTTTTTT. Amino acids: CASSSFTGARHEKLFF.

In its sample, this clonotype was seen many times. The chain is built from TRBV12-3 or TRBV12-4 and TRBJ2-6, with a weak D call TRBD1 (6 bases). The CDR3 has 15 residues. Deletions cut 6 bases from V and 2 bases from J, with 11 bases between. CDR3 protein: CASSLTGTGANVLTF. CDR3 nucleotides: TGTGCCAGCAGCTTAACAGGGACTGGGGCCAACGTCCTGACTTTC.